This T cell receptor (beta chain) was identified in a study of blood T cells in healthy people across ages. On the study more broadly: About one barcoded beta molecule was captured per two T cells (by template switching).

The length of the CDR3 is 14 residues. The V and J ends lost 6 bases and 2 bases respectively, with 14 bases between them. This clonotype was counted many times. Peripheral blood samples of 9 to 10 milliliters were drawn from each donor. Each sample yielded at least 5 micrograms of PBMC total RNA. A second about 6 to 12 cycle PCR used barcoded and J-beta primers. TCRdb re-analysed the 5' RACE reads in MiXCR, keeping a single row per CDR3 protein. The sample lists around 1.7 million distinct CDR3 sequences; 28% were seen once. This clonotype originated in a woman under 40 in good health. Material for sequencing was blood. V gene TRBV12-3 or TRBV12-4 combines with J gene TRBJ2-7, with D maybe TRBD2 (6 bases). CDR3 region: CASRGTGLTYEQYF. For the CDR3, the DNA is TGTGCCAGCAGGGGTACGGGACTGACCTACGAGCAGTACTTC.